This T cell receptor beta chain was sequenced in a study of shared clonotypes between healthy human individuals. The V end lost 4 bases, the J end lost 6 bases, and 18 bases lay between the germline ends. CDR1 LNHDA and CDR2 SQIVND come from the germline V gene (reference sequence). CDR3 size: 15 residues. Method: immunoSEQ multiplex PCR; TCRdb's copy keeps in-frame clones and lacks some. The sample holds 1.4 million to 1.5 million clones, roughly 96% seen once. This chain links TRBV19 with TRBJ1-1, with D perhaps TRBD1 (6 bases). The sequence was obtained from a man aged 25-40 years in good health. The sequenced material came from naive CD4+ T cells sorted from blood. Subset in this sample: CD45RA+ positively selected. As DNA, the CDR3 is TGTGCCAGTAGTAAGGGATGGGGGGCCTACTCTGAAGCTTTCTTT. Protein sequence: CASSKGWGAYSEAFF. The full variable domain, its missing parts supplied by reference TRBV19 and TRBJ1-1, is DGGITQSPKYLFRKEGQNVTLSCEQNLNHDAMYWYRQDPGQGLRLIYYSQIVNDFQKGDIAEGYSVSREKKESFPLTVTSAQKNPTAFYLCASSKGWGAYSEAFFGQGTRLTVV.